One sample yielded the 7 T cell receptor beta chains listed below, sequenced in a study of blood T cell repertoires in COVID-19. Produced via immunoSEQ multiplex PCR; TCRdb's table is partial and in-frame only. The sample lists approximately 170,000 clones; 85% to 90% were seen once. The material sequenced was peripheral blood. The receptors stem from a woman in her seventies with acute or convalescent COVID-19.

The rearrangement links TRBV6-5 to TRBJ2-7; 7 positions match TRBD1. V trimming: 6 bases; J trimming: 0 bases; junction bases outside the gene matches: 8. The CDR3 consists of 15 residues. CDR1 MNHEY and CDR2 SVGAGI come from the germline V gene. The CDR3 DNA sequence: TGTGCCAGCAGCGATTACAGGGGCGGCTCCTACGAGCAGTACTTC. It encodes CASSDYRGGSYEQYF.

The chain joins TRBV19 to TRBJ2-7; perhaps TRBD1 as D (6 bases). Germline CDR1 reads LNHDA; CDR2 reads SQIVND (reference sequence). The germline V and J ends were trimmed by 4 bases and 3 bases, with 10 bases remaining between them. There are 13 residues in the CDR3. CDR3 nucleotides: TGTGCCAGTAGTAGAACAGGGAACTACGAGCAGTACTTC. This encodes CASSRTGNYEQYF.

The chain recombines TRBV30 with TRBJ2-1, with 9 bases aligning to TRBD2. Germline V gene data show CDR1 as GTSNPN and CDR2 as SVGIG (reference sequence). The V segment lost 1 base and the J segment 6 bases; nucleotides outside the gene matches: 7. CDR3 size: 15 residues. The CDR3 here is CAWSAKGLASNEQFF. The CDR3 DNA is TGTGCCTGGAGTGCTAAGGGACTAGCCAGCAATGAGCAGTTCTTC. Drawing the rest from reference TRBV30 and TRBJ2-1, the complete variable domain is SQTIHQWPATLVQPVGSPLSLECTVEGTSNPNLYWYRQAAGRGLQLLFYSVGIGQISSEVPQNLSASRPQDRQFILSSKKLLLSDSGFYLCAWSAKGLASNEQFFGPGTRLTVL.

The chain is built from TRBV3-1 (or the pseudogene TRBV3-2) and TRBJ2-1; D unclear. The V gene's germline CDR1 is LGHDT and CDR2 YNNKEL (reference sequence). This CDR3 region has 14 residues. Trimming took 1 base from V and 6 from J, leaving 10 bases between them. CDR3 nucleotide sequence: TGTGCCAGCAGCCAAGTTTACAGAACCAATGAGCAGTTCTTC. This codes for CASSQVYRTNEQFF.

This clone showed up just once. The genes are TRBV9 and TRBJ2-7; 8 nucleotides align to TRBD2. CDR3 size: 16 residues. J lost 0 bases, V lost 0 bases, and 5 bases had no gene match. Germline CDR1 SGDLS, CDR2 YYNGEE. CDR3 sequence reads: CASSVDWRGVSYEQYF. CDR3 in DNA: TGTGCCAGCAGCGTAGATTGGCGGGGGGTCTCCTACGAGCAGTACTTC.

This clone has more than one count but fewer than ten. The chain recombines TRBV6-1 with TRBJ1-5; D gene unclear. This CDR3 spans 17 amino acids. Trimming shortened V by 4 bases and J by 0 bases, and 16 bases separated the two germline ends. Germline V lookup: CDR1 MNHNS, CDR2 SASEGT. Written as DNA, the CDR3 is TGTGCCAGCAGTGGGGCAGCGGGTGTTTATAGCAATCAGCCCCAGCATTTT. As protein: CASSGAAGVYSNQPQHF.

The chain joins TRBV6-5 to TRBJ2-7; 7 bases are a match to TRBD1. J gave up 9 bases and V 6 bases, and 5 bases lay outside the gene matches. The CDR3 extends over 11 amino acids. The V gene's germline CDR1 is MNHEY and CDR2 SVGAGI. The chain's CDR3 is CASRTGYAQYF. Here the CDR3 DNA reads TGTGCCAGCAGGACAGGGTATGCGCAGTACTTC.